The 14 T cell receptor beta chains reported below all come from one sample, sequenced in a study of cytomegalovirus exposure and HLA in healthy donors. Researchers ran the PCR with 60 Vbeta and 13 Jbeta primers. Profiled with immunoSEQ multiplex PCR; TCRdb holds only in-frame clones, not every one. The sample consists of around 150,000 clones, roughly three quarters of them appearing once. The sample consisted of PBMCs. These receptors came from a man between 25 and 39 years old in good health and CMV-seronegative.

The V call is TRBV7-2, the J call TRBJ2-7; weak D call: TRBD2 (5 bases). V lost 4 bases to trimming and J lost 0 bases, with 13 bases between them. Germline-derived CDR1 and CDR2 are SGHTA and FQGNSA. The CDR3 is made up of 15 amino acids. The CDR3 DNA reads as TGTGCCAGCAGCTCAACGGGCGGGTCCTCCTACGAGCAGTACTTC. Amino acids: CASSSTGGSSYEQYF. The full variable domain, with the rest looked up from reference TRBV7-2 and TRBJ2-7, is GAGVSQSPSNKVTEKGKDVELRCDPISGHTALYWYRQSLGQGLEFLIYFQGNSAPDKSGLPSDRFSAERTGGSVSTLTIQRTQQEDSAVYLCASSSTGGSSYEQYFGPGTRLTVT.

A single count supports this clone. The rearrangement joins TRBV10-3 to TRBJ2-3; 8 bases fit TRBD2. Germline lookup yields CDR1 ENHRY and CDR2 SYGVKD. The J segment lost 5 bases and the V segment lost 6 bases, leaving 10 bases of the junction unmatched. The CDR3 is 15 residues long. The CDR3 here is CAISASGTSLDTQYF. CDR3 nucleotides: TGTGCCATCAGCGCCTCTGGGACTAGTTTAGATACGCAGTATTTT.

This clone was observed a single time. The CDR3 protein is CASSPGTDFNEQFF. The CDR3, as DNA: TGTGCCAGCAGCCCCGGGACAGACTTCAATGAGCAGTTCTTC. The chain has TRBV7-2 and TRBJ2-1, with 7 nucleotides matching TRBD1. The germline gives CDR1 SGHTA, CDR2 FQGNSA. The CDR3 totals 14 residues. The V gene end was trimmed by 5 bases and the J gene end by 6 bases; junction bases not matched to a gene: 7.

The chain couples TRBV5-6 to TRBJ2-7, with 8 bases fitting TRBD2. Germline assignment: CDR1 SGHDT and CDR2 YYEEEE. The CDR3 has 15 amino acids. The trim removed 1 base at V and 4 bases at J, leaving 7 bases unmatched. In nucleotides, the CDR3 is TGTGCCAGCAGCTTGTTCGGGAGGGCCAGATACGAGCAGTACTTC. Amino acids: CASSLFGRARYEQYF.

The CDR3 protein is CASSLVDDQARDEQFF. The CDR3 bases are TGTGCCAGCAGCTTAGTTGACGACCAAGCGCGGGATGAGCAGTTCTTC. V is TRBV5-8 and J is TRBJ2-1, with D possibly matching TRBD2 (5 bases). From germline, CDR1 is SGHTS and CDR2 YDEGEE. V lost 2 bases to trimming and J lost 8 bases, with 20 bases between them. This CDR3 has 16 residues.

J is TRBJ2-2 and V is TRBV6-5; 7 bases map to TRBD1. Germline CDR1 is MNHEY and CDR2 is SVGAGI. This CDR3 region has 14 residues. Trimming cost V 6 bases and J 5 bases; bases outside gene matches: 6. CDR3 in amino acids: CASSHGQDTGELFF. Written as DNA, the CDR3 is TGTGCCAGCAGCCATGGACAGGATACCGGGGAGCTGTTTTTT.

DNA for the CDR3: TGTGCCAGCAGTTCAGAAGAGACCCAGTACTTC. It encodes CASSSEETQYF. This sequence joins TRBV6-1 and TRBJ2-5; the D is unclear. The germline gives CDR1 MNHNS, CDR2 SASEGT. Deletions cut 5 bases from V and 3 bases from J, with 4 bases between. The CDR3 is made up of 11 amino acids.

This chain links TRBV28 with TRBJ1-2; TRBD1 matches at 7 bases. V lost 4 bases to trimming and J lost 2 bases; unmatched junction nucleotides: 4. Germline loops: CDR1 MDHEN, CDR2 SYDVKM. The CDR3 consists of 14 residues. The DNA of the CDR3 is TGTGCCAGCAGTTCAACGGACAGGAACTATGGCTACACCTTC. Amino acid sequence: CASSSTDRNYGYTF.

The chain recombines TRBV28 with TRBJ1-1; no clear D gene. This CDR3 comprises 13 residues. Trimming took 7 bases from V and 4 from J, leaving 13 bases between them. In germline, CDR1 is MDHEN, CDR2 SYDVKM. The CDR3 DNA follows: TGTGCCAGCACCTTGGCTGCCAGCACTGAAGCTTTCTTT. Translated: CASTLAASTEAFF.

V gene TRBV6-5 combines with J gene TRBJ2-3; 9 nucleotides agree with TRBD1. Trimming removed 6 bases from V and 10 bases from J; junction bases left unmatched: 11. The germline V gene encodes CDR1 MNHEY and CDR2 SVGAGI. The CDR3 contains 14 residues. CDR3 nucleotide sequence: TGTGCCAGCAGGCCAACAGGGGGCGGGCGGTCGCAGTATTTT. Residues: CASRPTGGGRSQYF.

For the CDR3, the DNA is TGTGCCAGCAGCGCCGGTTCGGGGAACACTGAAGCTTTCTTT. It encodes CASSAGSGNTEAFF. The chain couples TRBV9 to TRBJ1-1, with D uncertain. The CDR3 has 14 residues. The germline V gene encodes CDR1 SGDLS and CDR2 YYNGEE. The V and J ends lost 3 bases and 1 base respectively, with 10 bases between them.

Remarks on this clone: The same CDR3 can be traced to other DNA sequences in this sample. This chain links TRBV2 with TRBJ1-2, with D perhaps matching TRBD1 (5 bases). CDR1 SNHLY and CDR2 FYNNEI come from the germline V gene. The CDR3 runs to 12 residues. V lost 4 bases to trimming and J lost 4 bases, with 7 bases between them. CDR3 DNA sequence: TGTGCCAGCAGTGTTGACAGCTATGGCTACACCTTC. Translated: CASSVDSYGYTF.

The chain recombines TRBV28 with TRBJ1-2; D ambiguous. Trimming stripped 3 bases from V and 3 bases from J, with 5 bases between. Germline V lookup: CDR1 MDHEN, CDR2 SYDVKM. The CDR3 length is 12 residues. This CDR3 is CASSFADYGYTF. DNA for the CDR3: TGTGCCAGCAGTTTCGCGGACTATGGCTACACCTTC.

CDR3 amino acids: CASSRLAGQETQYF. The CDR3 nucleotides are TGCGCCAGCAGCCGACTAGCGGGACAAGAGACCCAGTACTTC. The gene calls are TRBV5-1 and TRBJ2-5; 11 bases line up with TRBD2. CDR1 SGHRS and CDR2 YFSETQ come from the germline V gene. V was pared by 4 bases and J by 2 bases, with 1 base of the junction left unmatched. CDR3 size: 14 residues.